What follows are 20 T cell receptor beta chains derived from one specimen sequenced in a study of cytomegalovirus exposure and HLA in healthy donors. Primers for the PCR totalled 60 Vbeta and 13 Jbeta. Here immunoSEQ multiplex PCR was the method, and the copy in TCRdb shows in-frame clones only, minus some. The sample lists about 130,000 clones, approximately 74% occurring once. The sample was PBMCs. The source of these receptors is a middle-aged man in good health and CMV-seropositive.

This clone is medium-sized (0.01 to 0.1%) within its sample. This sequence joins TRBV5-4 and TRBJ2-1, with 8 bases that match TRBD2. V shed 4 bases, J shed 4 bases, and the junction held 13 bases outside the gene matches. CDR3 length equals 17 residues. Germline loops: CDR1 SGHNT, CDR2 YYREEE (reference sequence). The CDR3 is CASSPGDSGGVYNEQFF. The CDR3 nucleotides are TGTGCCAGCAGCCCGGGGGATTCGGGGGGGGTTTACAATGAGCAGTTCTTC.

This clone was seen a single time. The chain carries TRBV4-1 and TRBJ1-1; the D is unclear. The length of the CDR3 is 15 residues. The V gene lost 2 bases and the J gene lost 3 bases, with 13 bases spanning the gap. Germline lookup yields CDR1 MGHRA and CDR2 YSYEKL. DNA of the CDR3: TGCGCCAGCAGCCAACCCAGCGTGTACGACACTGAAGCTTTCTTT. Translating gives CASSQPSVYDTEAFF.

This clone was observed a few times. The rearrangement joins TRBV6-1 to TRBJ2-1, with D perhaps matching TRBD2 (7 bases). Germline V gives CDR1 MNHNS, CDR2 SASEGT. V was pared by 4 bases and J by 0 bases, with 13 bases between. The CDR3 totals 16 residues. CDR3 residues: CASSGGGLNSYNEQFF. The DNA for the CDR3 is TGTGCCAGCAGTGGGGGGGGCTTAAACTCCTACAATGAGCAGTTCTTC.

The V and J genes are TRBV6-6 and TRBJ2-2, with 7 nucleotides matching TRBD2. V was pared by 5 bases and J by 8 bases, with 8 bases of the junction left unmatched. From germline, CDR1 is MNHNY and CDR2 SVGAGI (reference sequence). The CDR3 sequence is 14 residues long. As DNA, the CDR3 is TGTGCCAGCAGTCAGGGACTACGCGCTGGGGAGCTGTTTTTT. Its protein is CASSQGLRAGELFF.

This clone was seen more than once but under ten times. The chain recombines TRBV30 with TRBJ2-7, with a tentative D call TRBD2 (5 bases). The germline V gene encodes CDR1 GTSNPN and CDR2 SVGIG (reference sequence). CDR3 length equals 12 residues. Between the trimmed V and J ends, which lost 5 bases and 0 bases, there was a span of 8 bases. The CDR3 DNA reads TGTGCCTGGGGAGCGGTCTCCTACGAGCAGTACTTC. Its protein is CAWGAVSYEQYF. The full variable domain, its missing parts supplied by reference TRBV30 and TRBJ2-7, is SQTIHQWPATLVQPVGSPLSLECTVEGTSNPNLYWYRQAAGRGLQLLFYSVGIGQISSEVPQNLSASRPQDRQFILSSKKLLLSDSGFYLCAWGAVSYEQYFGPGTRLTVT.

The rearrangement links TRBV27 to TRBJ2-5; a possible D gene is TRBD1 (5 bases). Germline assignment: CDR1 MNHEY and CDR2 SMNVEV (reference sequence). The CDR3 is made up of 14 amino acids. Trimming removed 3 bases from V and 4 bases from J, with 12 bases in between. The CDR3 bases are TGTGCCAGCAGTTTGGGTAGGGGTCGAGAGACCCAGTACTTC. It translates to CASSLGRGRETQYF.

The chain combines TRBV6-1 with TRBJ2-3, with D unclear. Germline V gene sequence: CDR1 MNHNS, CDR2 SASEGT. Trimming took 0 bases from V and 0 from J, leaving 16 bases between them. The CDR3 contains 18 residues. The CDR3 DNA sequence: TGTGCCAGCAGTGAAGCGAAAGCCCCACGTTCTAGCACAGATACGCAGTATTTT. It is translated as CASSEAKAPRSSTDTQYF.

The chain recombines TRBV5-4 with TRBJ2-7, with TRBD2 matching 8 bases. CDR1 and CDR2 (germline): SGHNT, YYREEE (reference sequence). Trimming cost V 3 bases and J 4 bases; bases outside gene matches: 12. The CDR3 loop spans 16 amino acids. The CDR3 DNA sequence: TGTGCCAGCAGCTGGGCGGGGGGAGGGCGGGATTACGAGCAGTACTTC. Translated, it gives CASSWAGGGRDYEQYF.

V usage is TRBV29-1 and J usage is TRBJ1-3; the match to TRBD1 covers 10 bases. Germline values: CDR1 SQVTM, CDR2 ANQGSEA. Germline trimming cut 7 bases from V and 6 bases from J; bases unmatched to any gene: 3. This CDR3 is built from 12 residues. The CDR3 DNA is TGCAGCGCTGGGACAGGGGTAAACACCATATATTTT. Translated: CSAGTGVNTIYF.

This chain links TRBV2 with TRBJ1-3; TRBD1 might be the D (5 bases). Germline V gives CDR1 SNHLY, CDR2 FYNNEI. CDR3 length: 16 amino acids. V was clipped by 3 bases and J by 0 bases, with 12 bases between them. CDR3 sequence reads: CASSEGRGLSGNTIYF. In DNA, the CDR3 is TGTGCCAGCAGTGAGGGTAGGGGTCTCTCTGGAAACACCATATATTTT.

V gene TRBV28 combines with J gene TRBJ1-2, with no clear D. The CDR3 consists of 15 residues. Deletions cut 4 bases from V and 3 bases from J, with 15 bases between. Germline CDR1 is MDHEN and CDR2 is SYDVKM. CDR3 loop: CASSSAREQYYGYTF. As DNA, the CDR3 is TGTGCCAGCAGTTCCGCCCGGGAGCAGTACTATGGCTACACCTTC.

The rearrangement uses TRBV5-1 and TRBJ2-7; a weak D match, TRBD1 (6 bases). The CDR3 consists of 14 residues. Per the germline V gene, CDR1 is SGHRS and CDR2 is YFSETQ. V gave up 0 bases and J gave up 3 bases, with 10 bases separating them. Here the CDR3 DNA reads TGCGCCAGCAGCTTGGTTGGGACAAACTACGAGCAGTACTTC. This gives the protein CASSLVGTNYEQYF.

The chain uses TRBV14 and TRBJ2-7, with 8 bases fitting TRBD1. CDR1 and CDR2 (germline): SGHDN, FVKESK. Germline trimming cut 5 bases from V and 0 bases from J; bases unmatched to any gene: 9. This CDR3 spans 16 amino acids. The CDR3 sequence: CASSAYWDRRSYEQYF. CDR3 coding DNA: TGTGCCAGCAGCGCTTATTGGGACAGGCGCTCCTACGAGCAGTACTTC.

V is TRBV5-1 and J is TRBJ1-1, with 7 bases that match TRBD1. V trimming: 4 bases; J trimming: 5 bases; junction bases outside the gene matches: 8. In germline, CDR1 is SGHRS, CDR2 YFSETQ. The CDR3 is made up of 14 amino acids. Here the CDR3 DNA reads TGCGCCAGCAGCAGTCTTCAGGGGGGAACTGAAGCTTTCTTT. This codes for CASSSLQGGTEAFF.

This clone showed up just a few times. The chain has TRBV25-1 and TRBJ1-1; D is perhaps TRBD1 (6 bases). The CDR3 is 16 residues long. In germline, CDR1 is MGHDK, CDR2 SYGVNS. Between the trimmed V and J ends, which lost 3 bases and 3 bases, there was a span of 17 bases. The DNA for the CDR3 is TGTGCCAGCAGTGATGAGGGGAGGGGGGGCGACACTGAAGCTTTCTTT. Translated: CASSDEGRGGDTEAFF.

The chain recombines TRBV6-1 with TRBJ2-7, with D possibly matching TRBD2 (6 bases). Germline assignment: CDR1 MNHNS and CDR2 SASEGT. The CDR3 consists of 11 residues. Trimming left V 2 bases short and J 9 bases short, with 8 bases between. CDR3 coding DNA: TGTGCCAGCAGTGAATGGGGAGGGCAGTACTTC. This gives the protein CASSEWGGQYF.

The chain is built from TRBV7-6 and TRBJ2-3, with 7 bases identical to TRBD1. The length of the CDR3 is 15 residues. J lost 6 bases, V lost 2 bases, and 8 bases had no gene match. The germline V gene encodes CDR1 SGHVS and CDR2 FNYEAQ. CDR3 nucleotide sequence: TGTGCCAGCAGCTTAAGTCTGACAGGGTCGGATACGCAGTATTTT. Its translation is CASSLSLTGSDTQYF.

The chain employs TRBV28 and TRBJ1-1; D gene uncertain. The CDR3 is 11 residues long. The V and J ends lost 3 bases and 7 bases respectively, with 6 bases between them. Germline loops: CDR1 MDHEN, CDR2 SYDVKM. The CDR3 sequence is CASSLASEAFF. The CDR3 DNA sequence: TGTGCCAGCAGTTTGGCTAGTGAAGCTTTCTTT.

This chain links TRBV7-9 with TRBJ1-1, with 7 bases lining up with TRBD1. Germline loops: CDR1 SEHNR, CDR2 FQNEAQ (reference sequence). The CDR3 is 15 residues long. V lost 4 bases to trimming and J lost 0 bases; unmatched junction nucleotides: 5. The CDR3 loop is CASSSGTAMNTEAFF. The CDR3 coding sequence is TGTGCCAGCAGCTCCGGGACAGCCATGAACACTGAAGCTTTCTTT.

This chain links TRBV6-5 with TRBJ2-5; D perhaps matches TRBD2 (5 bases). Germline values: CDR1 MNHEY, CDR2 SVGAGI. Trimming removed 2 bases at V and 5 bases at J, with 9 bases between. This CDR3 is 13 amino acids long. CDR3 nucleotides: TGTGCCAGCAGTTACCCCGGGGTGGAGACCCAGTACTTC. Translating gives CASSYPGVETQYF.